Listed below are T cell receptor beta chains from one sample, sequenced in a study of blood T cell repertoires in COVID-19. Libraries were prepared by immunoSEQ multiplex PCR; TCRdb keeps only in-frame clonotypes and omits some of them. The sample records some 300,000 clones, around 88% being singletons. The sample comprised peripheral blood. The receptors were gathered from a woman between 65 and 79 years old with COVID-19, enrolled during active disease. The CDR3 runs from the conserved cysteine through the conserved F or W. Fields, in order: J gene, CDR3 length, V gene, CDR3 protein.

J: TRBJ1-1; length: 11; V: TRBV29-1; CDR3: CSFRGLVGAFF
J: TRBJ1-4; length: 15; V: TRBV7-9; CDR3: CASSLRGDTREKLFF
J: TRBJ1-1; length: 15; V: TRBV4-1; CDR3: CASSRPGTVNTEAFF
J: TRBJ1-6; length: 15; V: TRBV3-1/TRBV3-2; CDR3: CASSQGGGSNSPLHF
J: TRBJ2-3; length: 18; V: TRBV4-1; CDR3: CASSQGRGLAQSTDTQYF
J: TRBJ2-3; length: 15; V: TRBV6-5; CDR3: CASSYGTPGRDTQYF
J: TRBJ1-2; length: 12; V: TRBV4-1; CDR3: CASSGGNYGYTF
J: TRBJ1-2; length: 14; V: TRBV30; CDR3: CAWSITTGVQGYTF
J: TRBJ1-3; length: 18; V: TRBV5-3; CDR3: CARSLDPRGLRSGNTIYF
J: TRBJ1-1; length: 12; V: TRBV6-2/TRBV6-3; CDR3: CASSYSPRGAFF
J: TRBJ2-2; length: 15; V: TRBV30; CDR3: CAWIDGTGNTGELFF
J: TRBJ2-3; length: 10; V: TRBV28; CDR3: CASRADTQYF
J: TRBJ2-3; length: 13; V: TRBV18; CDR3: CASSPSSHDTQYF
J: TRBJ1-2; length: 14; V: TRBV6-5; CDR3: CASSYDRNNYGYTF
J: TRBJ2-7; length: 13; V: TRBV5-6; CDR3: CASSLGRGDEQYF
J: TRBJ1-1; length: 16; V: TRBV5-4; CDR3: CASSPGQLNSNTEAFF
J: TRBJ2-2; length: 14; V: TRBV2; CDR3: CAGQAGGNTGELFF
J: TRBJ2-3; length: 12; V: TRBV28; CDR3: CASQTNTDTQYF
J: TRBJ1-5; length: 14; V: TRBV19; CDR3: CASYRVGSNQPQHF
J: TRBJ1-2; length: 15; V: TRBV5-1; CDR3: CASSLGEGRSYGYTF